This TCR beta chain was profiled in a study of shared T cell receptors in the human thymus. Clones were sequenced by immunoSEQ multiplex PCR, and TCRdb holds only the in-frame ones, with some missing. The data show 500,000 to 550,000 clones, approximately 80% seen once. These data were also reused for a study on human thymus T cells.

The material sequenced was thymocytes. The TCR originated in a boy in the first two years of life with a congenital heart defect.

The CDR3 sequence: CASSLQGSEETQYF. Written as DNA, the CDR3 is TGTGCCAGCAGTCTCCAGGGGAGCGAAGAGACCCAGTACTTC. The rearrangement joins TRBV28 to TRBJ2-5; a possible D gene is TRBD1 (6 bases). The CDR3 is 14 amino acids. The V gene lost 5 bases and the J gene lost 3 bases, with 13 bases spanning the gap. Germline CDR1 and CDR2: MDHEN and SYDVKM.